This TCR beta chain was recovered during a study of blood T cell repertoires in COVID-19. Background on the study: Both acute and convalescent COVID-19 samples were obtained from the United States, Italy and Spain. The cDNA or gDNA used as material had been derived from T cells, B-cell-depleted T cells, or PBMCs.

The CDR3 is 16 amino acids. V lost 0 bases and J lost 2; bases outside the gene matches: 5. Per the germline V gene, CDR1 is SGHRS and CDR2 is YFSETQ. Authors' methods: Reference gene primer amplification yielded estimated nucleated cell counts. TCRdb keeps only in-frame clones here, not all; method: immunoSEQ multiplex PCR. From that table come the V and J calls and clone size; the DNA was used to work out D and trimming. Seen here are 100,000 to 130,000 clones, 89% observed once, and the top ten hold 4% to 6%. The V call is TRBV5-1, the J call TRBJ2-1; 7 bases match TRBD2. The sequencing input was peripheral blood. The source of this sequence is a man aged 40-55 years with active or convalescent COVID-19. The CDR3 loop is CASSLGGGPAYNEQFF. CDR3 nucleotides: TGCGCCAGCAGCTTGGGGGGAGGGCCGGCCTACAATGAGCAGTTCTTC.